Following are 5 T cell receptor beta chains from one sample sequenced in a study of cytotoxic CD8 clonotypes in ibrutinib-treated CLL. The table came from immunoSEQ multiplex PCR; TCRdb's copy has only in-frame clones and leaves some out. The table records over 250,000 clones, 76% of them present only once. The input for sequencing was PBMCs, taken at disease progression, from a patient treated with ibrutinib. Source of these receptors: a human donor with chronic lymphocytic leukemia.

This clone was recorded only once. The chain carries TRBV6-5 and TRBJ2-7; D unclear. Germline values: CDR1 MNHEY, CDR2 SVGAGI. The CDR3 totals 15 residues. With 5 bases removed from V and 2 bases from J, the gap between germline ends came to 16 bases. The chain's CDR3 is CASSPIKRLTYEQYF. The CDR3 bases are TGTGCCAGCAGTCCCATTAAGCGACTGACCTACGAGCAGTACTTC.

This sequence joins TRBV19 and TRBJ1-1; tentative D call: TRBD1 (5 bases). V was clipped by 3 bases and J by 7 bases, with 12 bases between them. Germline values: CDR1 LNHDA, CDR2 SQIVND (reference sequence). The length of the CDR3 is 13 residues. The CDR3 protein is CASSIGFRDEAFF. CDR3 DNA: TGTGCCAGTAGTATCGGGTTCAGGGATGAAGCTTTCTTT.

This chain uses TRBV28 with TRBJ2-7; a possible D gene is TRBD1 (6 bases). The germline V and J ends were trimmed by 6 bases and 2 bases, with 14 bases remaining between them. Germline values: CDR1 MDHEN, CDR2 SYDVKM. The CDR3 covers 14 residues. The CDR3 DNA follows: TGTGCCAGCAGCTTAGTGGGGGCAACCTACGAGCAGTACTTC. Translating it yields CASSLVGATYEQYF.

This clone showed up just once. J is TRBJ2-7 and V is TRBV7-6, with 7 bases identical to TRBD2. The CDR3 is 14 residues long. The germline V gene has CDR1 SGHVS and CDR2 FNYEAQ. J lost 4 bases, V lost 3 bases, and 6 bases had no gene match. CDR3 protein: CASSLGGFRYEQYF. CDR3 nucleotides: TGTGCCAGCAGCTTGGGGGGGTTTAGGTACGAGCAGTACTTC.

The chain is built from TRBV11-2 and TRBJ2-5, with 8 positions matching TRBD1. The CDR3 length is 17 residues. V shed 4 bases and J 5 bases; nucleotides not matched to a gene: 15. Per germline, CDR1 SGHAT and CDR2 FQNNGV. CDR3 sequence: CASSSYRGKNRWETQYF. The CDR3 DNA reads TGTGCCAGCAGCTCTTACAGGGGGAAGAATCGGTGGGAGACCCAGTACTTC.